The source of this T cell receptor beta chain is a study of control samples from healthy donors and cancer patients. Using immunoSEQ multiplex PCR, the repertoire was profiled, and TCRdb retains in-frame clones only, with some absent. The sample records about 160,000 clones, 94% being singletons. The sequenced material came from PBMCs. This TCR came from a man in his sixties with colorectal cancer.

The CDR3 sequence: CASRQGANNSPLHF. In DNA, the CDR3 is TGTGCCAGCCGACAGGGGGCAAATAATTCACCCCTCCACTTT. The chain couples TRBV10-3 to TRBJ1-6; TRBD1 agrees at 10 bases. Germline CDR1 and CDR2: ENHRY and SYGVKD. V lost 10 bases to trimming and J lost 5 bases; unmatched junction nucleotides: 5. This CDR3 spans 14 amino acids.